This is a list of T cell receptor beta chains from one sample in a study of Tregs in tolerant kidney transplant recipients. TCRdb's copy holds only in-frame clones and misses some; the assay was immunoSEQ multiplex PCR. The sample lists under 100,000 clones; roughly nine tenths were seen once. The sample taken for sequencing was CD8+ T cells from blood. Source of these receptors: a human donor in good health. Both conserved end residues are part of each CDR3. The order of the fields is V gene, J gene, clone size, D gene, CDR3 DNA, CDR3 protein. D genes are given only for firm matches. Rows may omit the clone size; those that give it use once, few, many or a size class.

v_call: TRBV29-1; j_call: TRBJ1-5; clone_size: .; d_call: .; cdr3_nt: TGCAGCGTTCGGGAGGATAGCAATCAGCCCCAGCATTTT; cdr3_aa: CSVREDSNQPQHF
v_call: TRBV6-1; j_call: TRBJ2-1; clone_size: few; d_call: TRBD2; cdr3_nt: TGTGCCACCCAAGGGGGGACTAGTTATGAGCAGTTCTTC; cdr3_aa: CATQGGTSYEQFF
v_call: TRBV6-1; j_call: TRBJ2-5; clone_size: few; d_call: .; cdr3_nt: TGTGCCAGCAGTGAAGCGCAGGACTCCACATACCCTCAGTACTTC; cdr3_aa: CASSEAQDSTYPQYF
v_call: TRBV11-2; j_call: TRBJ2-7; clone_size: once; d_call: TRBD2; cdr3_nt: TGTGCCAGCAGGCCTAGCGGGGGGGCCTCTTACGAGCAGTACTTC; cdr3_aa: CASRPSGGASYEQYF
v_call: TRBV2; j_call: TRBJ2-1; clone_size: .; d_call: TRBD1; cdr3_nt: TGTGCCAGCAGTGAAGCGCTTCTAGGACAGGGGGCTATTGAGCAGTTCTTC; cdr3_aa: CASSEALLGQGAIEQFF
v_call: TRBV13; j_call: TRBJ1-4; clone_size: .; d_call: .; cdr3_nt: TGTGCCAGCAGCTTAAGACAGCTTGCAACTAATGAAAAACTGTTTTTT; cdr3_aa: CASSLRQLATNEKLFF
v_call: TRBV6-5; j_call: TRBJ1-2; clone_size: .; d_call: .; cdr3_nt: TGTGCCAGCAGTTACTCGCCGGGAGGGGGGTATGGCTACACCTTC; cdr3_aa: CASSYSPGGGYGYTF
v_call: TRBV4-1; j_call: TRBJ2-3; clone_size: .; d_call: TRBD2; cdr3_nt: TGCGCCAGCAGCCAACTAGCGGGAGCAGATACGCAGTATTTT; cdr3_aa: CASSQLAGADTQYF
v_call: TRBV7-9; j_call: TRBJ2-7; clone_size: .; d_call: .; cdr3_nt: TGTGCCAGCAGCCCAGAGTTGGGGTCTGGATACGGGCAGTACTTC; cdr3_aa: CASSPELGSGYGQYF
v_call: TRBV11-2; j_call: TRBJ2-1; clone_size: .; d_call: TRBD2; cdr3_nt: TGTGCCAGCAGCTTAGGGAGACTAGCGGATACCTACAATGAGCAGTTCTTC; cdr3_aa: CASSLGRLADTYNEQFF
v_call: TRBV5-1; j_call: TRBJ2-1; clone_size: .; d_call: TRBD2; cdr3_nt: TGCGCCAGCAGCTTGGGGGCAGTAGCGGGAGTTTTCCGGAATGAGCAGTTCTTC; cdr3_aa: CASSLGAVAGVFRNEQFF
v_call: TRBV9; j_call: TRBJ1-1; clone_size: .; d_call: .; cdr3_nt: TGTGCCAGCAGCGCACTTGACAGGAACACTGAAGCTTTCTTT; cdr3_aa: CASSALDRNTEAFF
v_call: TRBV7-9; j_call: TRBJ1-2; clone_size: .; d_call: .; cdr3_nt: TGTGCCAGCAGCTTAGAGTCCAGCTTCTATGGCTACACCTTC; cdr3_aa: CASSLESSFYGYTF
v_call: TRBV19; j_call: TRBJ1-1; clone_size: .; d_call: .; cdr3_nt: TGTGCCAGTAGTATTGGCGGGGGTCTAGCAAGGGAAGCTTTCTTT; cdr3_aa: CASSIGGGLAREAFF
v_call: TRBV21-1; j_call: TRBJ1-2; clone_size: .; d_call: .; cdr3_nt: TGTGCCAGCAGCAAAGGGACAACTAACTATGGCTACACCTTC; cdr3_aa: CASSKGTTNYGYTF
v_call: TRBV5-4; j_call: TRBJ2-7; clone_size: .; d_call: .; cdr3_nt: TGTGCCAGCAGCTCTCAGCGGCAAACGTCCTACGAGCAGTACTTC; cdr3_aa: CASSSQRQTSYEQYF
v_call: TRBV10-2; j_call: TRBJ2-3; clone_size: .; d_call: TRBD2; cdr3_nt: TGCGCCAGCGCCCAGACTAGCGGGGACTTCACAGATACGCAGTATTTT; cdr3_aa: CASAQTSGDFTDTQYF
v_call: TRBV5-1; j_call: TRBJ2-1; clone_size: .; d_call: TRBD2; cdr3_nt: TGCGCCAGCAGCTTGGACGGGACTAGTCCCTCCTACAATGAGCAGTTCTTC; cdr3_aa: CASSLDGTSPSYNEQFF
v_call: TRBV25-1; j_call: TRBJ1-3; clone_size: .; d_call: .; cdr3_nt: TGTGCCAGCAGTGAATCCCCCTACAGTTCTGCTGGAAACACCATATATTTT; cdr3_aa: CASSESPYSSAGNTIYF
v_call: TRBV10-2; j_call: TRBJ2-2; clone_size: once; d_call: .; cdr3_nt: TGCGCCAGCAGCAGAACCGGGGAGCTGTTTTTT; cdr3_aa: CASSRTGELFF
v_call: TRBV27; j_call: TRBJ1-5; clone_size: .; d_call: .; cdr3_nt: TGTGCCAGCAGTCCTATCTCAGCGAATCAGCCCCAGCATTTT; cdr3_aa: CASSPISANQPQHF
v_call: TRBV11-2; j_call: TRBJ2-3; clone_size: .; d_call: .; cdr3_nt: TGTGCCAGCAGCTTAGATCGAGCGGACACCACAGATACGCAGTATTTT; cdr3_aa: CASSLDRADTTDTQYF
v_call: TRBV19; j_call: TRBJ2-3; clone_size: .; d_call: .; cdr3_nt: TGTGCCAGTAGTATAGATCTTGAGACAGGAAACACAGATACGCAGTATTTT; cdr3_aa: CASSIDLETGNTDTQYF
v_call: TRBV28; j_call: TRBJ2-1; clone_size: .; d_call: TRBD1; cdr3_nt: TGTGCCAGCAGTTCAGGGGGCAGCGTAGACAATGAGCAGTTCTTC; cdr3_aa: CASSSGGSVDNEQFF
v_call: TRBV7-9; j_call: TRBJ2-5; clone_size: once; d_call: .; cdr3_nt: TGTGCCAGCAGCGCGGACTCGCCCCGGGAGACCCAGTACTTC; cdr3_aa: CASSADSPRETQYF
v_call: TRBV7-9; j_call: TRBJ2-7; clone_size: .; d_call: .; cdr3_nt: TGTGCCAGCAGCTACAGCCTTGTCAGCCACTCCTACGAGCAGTACTTC; cdr3_aa: CASSYSLVSHSYEQYF
v_call: TRBV2; j_call: TRBJ1-1; clone_size: .; d_call: .; cdr3_nt: TGTGCCAGCAGTGATGGCGTTTTGAGGAGTGAAGCTTTCTTT; cdr3_aa: CASSDGVLRSEAFF
v_call: TRBV7-8; j_call: TRBJ2-5; clone_size: .; d_call: .; cdr3_nt: TGTGCCGCCCACCGGGGGCCGAGGGAGACCCAGTACTTC; cdr3_aa: CAAHRGPRETQYF
v_call: TRBV27; j_call: TRBJ2-5; clone_size: .; d_call: .; cdr3_nt: TGTGCCAGCAGAAGCGCCCGAGAGACCCAGTACTTC; cdr3_aa: CASRSARETQYF
v_call: TRBV7-8; j_call: TRBJ2-5; clone_size: once; d_call: .; cdr3_nt: TGTGCCAGCAGCTTAGGTGGAGGGTTGGAGACCCAGTACTTC; cdr3_aa: CASSLGGGLETQYF